This entry concerns a single TCR beta chain. Assay used: immunoSEQ multiplex PCR; TCRdb lists only in-frame clones, some missing. The sample lists 6,000 to 7,500 clones; 40% to 55% were seen once. Germline V gene lookup returns CDR1 GTSNPN and CDR2 SVGIG (reference sequence). The CDR3 has 14 residues. The ends lost 5 bases at V and 4 bases at J; junction bases unmatched: 9. This entry comes from a study of neoadjuvant anti-PD-1 for oral cavity cancer. Study details: Non-progressing patients received a fourth nivolumab dose near day 43, then surgery on days 50-56.

The patients had HPV-negative, locally advanced oral cavity squamous cell carcinoma. The chain is built from TRBV30 and TRBJ1-1, with 8 bases fitting TRBD1. The sequences come from tumor tissue, collected before nivolumab (anti-PD-1) treatment. The origin of this receptor is a person aged 35-80 years with oral cavity squamous cell carcinoma. The CDR3 nucleotides read TGTGCCTGGGCGTCAGGGGGCGCGGGCACTGAAGCTTTCTTT. As protein: CAWASGGAGTEAFF.